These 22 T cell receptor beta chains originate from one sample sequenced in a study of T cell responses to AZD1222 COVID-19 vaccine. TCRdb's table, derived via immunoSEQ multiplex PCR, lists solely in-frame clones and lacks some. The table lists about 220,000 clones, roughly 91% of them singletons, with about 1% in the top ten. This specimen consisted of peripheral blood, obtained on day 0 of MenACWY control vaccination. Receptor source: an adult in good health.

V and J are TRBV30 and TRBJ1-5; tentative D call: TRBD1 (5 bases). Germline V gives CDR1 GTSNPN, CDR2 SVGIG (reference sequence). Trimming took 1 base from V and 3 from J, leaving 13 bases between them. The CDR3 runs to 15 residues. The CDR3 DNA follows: TGTGCCTGGAGTGCGCCCGGGGGGTTCAATCAGCCCCAGCATTTT. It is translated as CAWSAPGGFNQPQHF.

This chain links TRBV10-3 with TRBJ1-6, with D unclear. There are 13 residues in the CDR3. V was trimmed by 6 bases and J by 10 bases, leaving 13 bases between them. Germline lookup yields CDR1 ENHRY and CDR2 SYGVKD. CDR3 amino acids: CAIRFGADSPLHF. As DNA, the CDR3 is TGTGCCATCAGATTCGGAGCCGACTCACCCCTCCACTTT.

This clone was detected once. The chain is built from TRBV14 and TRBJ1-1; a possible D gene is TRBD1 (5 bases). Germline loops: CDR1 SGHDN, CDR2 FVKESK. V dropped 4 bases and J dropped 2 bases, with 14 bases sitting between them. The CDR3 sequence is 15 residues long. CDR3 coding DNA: TGTGCCAGCAGCCGCTACAGACAGCTTAACACTGAAGCTTTCTTT. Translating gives CASSRYRQLNTEAFF.

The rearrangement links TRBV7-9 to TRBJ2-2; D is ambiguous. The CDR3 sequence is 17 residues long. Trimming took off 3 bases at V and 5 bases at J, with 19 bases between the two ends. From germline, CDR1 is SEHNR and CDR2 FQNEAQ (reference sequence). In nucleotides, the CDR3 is TGTGCCAGCAGCTTTTCGTTGGGCGGATCGATGACCGGGGAGCTGTTTTTT. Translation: CASSFSLGGSMTGELFF.

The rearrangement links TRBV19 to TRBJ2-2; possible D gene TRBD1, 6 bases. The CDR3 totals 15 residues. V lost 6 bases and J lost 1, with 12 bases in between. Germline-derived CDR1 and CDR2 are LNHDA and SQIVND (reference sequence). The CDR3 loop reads CASRPGVLNTGELFF. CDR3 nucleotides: TGTGCCAGTAGACCAGGGGTTTTGAACACCGGGGAGCTGTTTTTT.

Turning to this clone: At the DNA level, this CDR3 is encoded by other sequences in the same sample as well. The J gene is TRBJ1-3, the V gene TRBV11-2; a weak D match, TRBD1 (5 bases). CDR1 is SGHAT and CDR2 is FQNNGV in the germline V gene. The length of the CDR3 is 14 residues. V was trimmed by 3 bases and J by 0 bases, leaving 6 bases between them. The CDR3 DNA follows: TGTGCCAGCAGCTTGACAGACTCTGGAAACACCATATATTTT. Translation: CASSLTDSGNTIYF.

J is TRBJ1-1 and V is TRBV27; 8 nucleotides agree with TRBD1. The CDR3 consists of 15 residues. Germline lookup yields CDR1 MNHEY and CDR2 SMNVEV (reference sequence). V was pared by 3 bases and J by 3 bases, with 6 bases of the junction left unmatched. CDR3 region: CASSFSRQGYTEAFF. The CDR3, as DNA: TGTGCCAGCAGTTTCTCCCGACAGGGGTACACTGAAGCTTTCTTT.

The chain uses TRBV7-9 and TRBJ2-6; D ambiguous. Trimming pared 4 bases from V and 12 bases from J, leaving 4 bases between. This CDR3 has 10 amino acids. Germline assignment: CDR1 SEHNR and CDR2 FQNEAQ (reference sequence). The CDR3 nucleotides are TGTGCCAGCAGCTGGCGCGTCCTGACTTTC. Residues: CASSWRVLTF.

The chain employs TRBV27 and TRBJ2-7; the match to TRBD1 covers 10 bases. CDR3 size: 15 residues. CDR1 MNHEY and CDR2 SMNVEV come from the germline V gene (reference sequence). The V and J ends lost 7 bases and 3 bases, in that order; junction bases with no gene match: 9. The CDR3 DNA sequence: TGTGCCAGCAACTACCGGGACAGGGGTAACTACGAGCAGTACTTC. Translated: CASNYRDRGNYEQYF.

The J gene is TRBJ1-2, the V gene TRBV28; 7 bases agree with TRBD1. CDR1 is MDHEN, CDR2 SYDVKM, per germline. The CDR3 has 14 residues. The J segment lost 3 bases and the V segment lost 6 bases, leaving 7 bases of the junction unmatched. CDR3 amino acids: CASRPDRDYYGYTF. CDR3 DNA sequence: TGTGCCAGCAGACCTGACAGGGACTACTATGGCTACACCTTC.

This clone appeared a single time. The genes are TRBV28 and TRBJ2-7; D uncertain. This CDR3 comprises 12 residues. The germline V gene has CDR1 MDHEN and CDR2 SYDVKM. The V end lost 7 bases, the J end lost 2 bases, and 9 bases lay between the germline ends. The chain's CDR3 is CASTSRTYEQYF. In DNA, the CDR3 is TGTGCCAGCACTTCTAGAACCTACGAGCAGTACTTC.

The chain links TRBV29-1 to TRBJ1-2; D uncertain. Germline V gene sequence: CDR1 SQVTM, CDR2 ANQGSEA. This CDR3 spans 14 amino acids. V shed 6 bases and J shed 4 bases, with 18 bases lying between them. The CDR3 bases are TGCAGCGTCCTCGCCTCCGGGGAGGGCTATGGCTACACCTTC. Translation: CSVLASGEGYGYTF.

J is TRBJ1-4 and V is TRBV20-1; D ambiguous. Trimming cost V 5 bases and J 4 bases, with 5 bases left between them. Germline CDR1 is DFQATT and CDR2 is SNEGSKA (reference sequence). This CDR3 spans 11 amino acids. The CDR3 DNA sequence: TGCAGTGCTCCCCGTAATGAAAAACTGTTTTTT. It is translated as CSAPRNEKLFF.

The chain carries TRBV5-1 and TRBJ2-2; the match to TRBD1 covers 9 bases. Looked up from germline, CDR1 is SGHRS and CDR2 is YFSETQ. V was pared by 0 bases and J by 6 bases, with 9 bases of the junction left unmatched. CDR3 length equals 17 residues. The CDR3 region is CASSLVGDRGIPGELFF. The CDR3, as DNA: TGCGCCAGCAGCTTGGTTGGTGACAGGGGGATTCCCGGGGAGCTGTTTTTT. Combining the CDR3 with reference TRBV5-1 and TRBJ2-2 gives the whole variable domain KAGVTQTPRYLIKTRGQQVTLSCSPISGHRSVSWYQQTPGQGLQFLFEYFSETQRNKGNFPGRFSGRQFSNSRSEMNVSTLELGDSALYLCASSLVGDRGIPGELFFGEGSRLTVL.

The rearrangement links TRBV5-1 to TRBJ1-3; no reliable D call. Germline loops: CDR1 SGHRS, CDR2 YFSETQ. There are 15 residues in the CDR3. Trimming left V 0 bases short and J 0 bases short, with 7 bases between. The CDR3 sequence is CASSLDSDSGNTIYF. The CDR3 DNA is TGCGCCAGCAGCTTGGACAGCGACTCTGGAAACACCATATATTTT.

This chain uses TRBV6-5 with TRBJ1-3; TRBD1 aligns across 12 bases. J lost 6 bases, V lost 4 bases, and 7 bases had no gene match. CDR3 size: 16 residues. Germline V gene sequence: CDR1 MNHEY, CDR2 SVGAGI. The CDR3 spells CASSSPRDRGPNTIYF. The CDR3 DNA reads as TGTGCCAGCAGTTCCCCGCGGGACAGGGGGCCAAACACCATATATTTT.

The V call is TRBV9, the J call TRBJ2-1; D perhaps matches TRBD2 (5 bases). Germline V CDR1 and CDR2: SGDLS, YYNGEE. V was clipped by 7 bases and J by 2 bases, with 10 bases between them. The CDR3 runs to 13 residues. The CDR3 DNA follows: TGTGCCAGCGGGTTAGCGCCCTACAATGAGCAGTTCTTC. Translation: CASGLAPYNEQFF.

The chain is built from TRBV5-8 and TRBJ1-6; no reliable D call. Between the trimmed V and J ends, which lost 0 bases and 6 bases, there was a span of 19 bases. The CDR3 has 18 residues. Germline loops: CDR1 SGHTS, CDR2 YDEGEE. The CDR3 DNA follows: TGTGCCAGCAGCTTGGTTGGGTCTTTCCCTGGCGGTAATTCACCCCTCCACTTT. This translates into CASSLVGSFPGGNSPLHF.

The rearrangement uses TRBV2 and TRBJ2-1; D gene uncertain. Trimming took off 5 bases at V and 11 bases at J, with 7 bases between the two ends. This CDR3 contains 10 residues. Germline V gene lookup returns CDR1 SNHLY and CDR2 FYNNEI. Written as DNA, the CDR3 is TGTGCCAGCAGTTGGACCCAGCAGTTCTTC. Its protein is CASSWTQQFF.

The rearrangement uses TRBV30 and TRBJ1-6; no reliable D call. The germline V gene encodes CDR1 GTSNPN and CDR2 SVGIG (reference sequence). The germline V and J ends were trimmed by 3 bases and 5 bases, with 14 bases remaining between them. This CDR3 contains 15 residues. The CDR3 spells CAWRGPGLNNSPLHF. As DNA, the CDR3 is TGTGCCTGGAGGGGCCCGGGCCTTAATAATTCACCCCTCCACTTT.

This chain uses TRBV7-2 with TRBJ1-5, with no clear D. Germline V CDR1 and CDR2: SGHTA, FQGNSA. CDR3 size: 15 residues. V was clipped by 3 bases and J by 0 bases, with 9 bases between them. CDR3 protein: CASSLGEISNQPQHF. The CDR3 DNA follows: TGTGCCAGCAGCTTGGGCGAGATTAGCAATCAGCCCCAGCATTTT.

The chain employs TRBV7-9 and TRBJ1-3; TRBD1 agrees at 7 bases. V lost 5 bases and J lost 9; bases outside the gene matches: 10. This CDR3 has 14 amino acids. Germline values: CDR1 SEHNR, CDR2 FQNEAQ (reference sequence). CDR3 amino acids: CASSPGQEQSTIYF. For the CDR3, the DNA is TGTGCCAGCAGCCCCGGACAGGAGCAGAGCACCATATATTTT. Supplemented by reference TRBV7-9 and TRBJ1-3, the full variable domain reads DTGVSQNPRHKITKRGQNVTFRCDPISEHNRLYWYRQTLGQGPEFLTYFQNEAQLEKSRLLSDRFSAERPKGSFSTLEIQRTEQGDSAMYLCASSPGQEQSTIYFGEGSWLTVV.